This is a list of T cell receptor beta chains from one sample in a study of early stage breast cancer tumors. Some clones are missing from TCRdb's copy, which holds only in-frame ones; the method was immunoSEQ multiplex PCR. The sample comprises some 36,000 clones, about 68% of which are singletons, and about 6.8% rests with the top ten. Sequencing was done on a sample of blood. The receptors derive from a person between 60 and 70 years old with breast cancer. Each CDR3 is given with its conserved first and last residue.

v_call	cdr3_length	cdr3_aa
TRBV19	15	CASSILAGGPGELFF
TRBV19	14	CATQSSGQVRGYTF
TRBV30	16	CAWSDPRASNTGELFF
TRBV9	14	CASSVGGRGEKLFF
TRBV13	13	CASSQGSSYEQYF
TRBV18	16	CASSPLRNSGANVLTF
TRBV7-9	17	CASSSPPWDRGGTEAFF
TRBV19	15	CASSIQQAGSSEAFF
TRBV5-6	15	CASSSGRGGQETQYF
TRBV2	19	CASSERNRDRKSDSYEQYF
TRBV5-5	14	CASSLGQLNEKLFF
TRBV27	13	CASSLAQGNIQYF
TRBV20-1	11	CSARGNTEAFF
TRBV5-8	16	CASSRSKGPGNEKLFF
TRBV7-9	14	CASSSTGTVYEQYF
TRBV19	17	CASSTAPWTGGSRPQHF
TRBV19	13	CASSPRTVYGYTF
TRBV5-5	15	CASSILGVRDTEAFF
TRBV11-2	15	CASSLVSSSYNEQFF
TRBV10-3	17	CAISEPGRGRGNYGYTF
TRBV7-9	15	CASSLAQGADYGYTF
TRBV7-9	15	CASSLGTGYQETQYF
TRBV5-6	14	CASSLEGKSYEQYF
TRBV5-5	14	CASSLFGQGEKLFF
TRBV29-1	12	CSTMSGNTEAFF
TRBV15	17	CATSRDLWGLGTNEQFF
TRBV7-9	15	CASSLLGGSADTQYF
TRBV28	14	CASGFRREQRTQYF
TRBV19	14	CASSAGRGAYEQYF
TRBV6-5	14	CASRRDRDLDEQYF
TRBV18	15	CASSQVVSNTGELFF
TRBV28	15	CASSFGGQGAHEQYF
TRBV20-1	11	CSASEGAAQHF
TRBV5-1	14	CASSLGWNTDTQYF
TRBV27	13	CASSFGVGYGYTF
TRBV2	12	CASRDRLYEQYF
TRBV7-2	15	CASSPQGGRGTEAFF
TRBV6-1	15	CASRDRLAGHNEQFF
TRBV7-9	16	CASSSTGDQNTDTQYF
TRBV18	16	CASSPGQGAGRYGYTF
TRBV7-2	18	CASSFVLAGGRNTGELFF
TRBV2	14	CASRLDRGYQPQHF
TRBV7-9	16	CASSSPGRMNTGELFF
TRBV19	13	CASMPGPYNEQFF
TRBV6-5	14	CASKRTGGGEKLFF
TRBV5-1	15	CASSPHGTGAYEQYF
TRBV5-8	15	CASILEQGVNYGYTF
TRBV11-3	15	CASSLVGASYNEQFF
TRBV7-9	15	CASRPPFGTNEKLFF
TRBV19	15	CASSMGRQGGYEQYF
TRBV5-4	14	CASSPDGTNEKLFF
TRBV7-9	15	CASTQRTSGTVGQFF
TRBV7-8	14	CASSLVQPPATQYF
TRBV7-3	14	CASSGAGSTGELFF
TRBV7-9	11	CASSLGAEWFF
TRBV28	15	CASSLREGSNQPQHF
TRBV9	14	CASSVETGGNTIYF
TRBV5-6	15	CASTLGGASSGTQYF
TRBV5-1	15	CASSLEGGGLLEQYF
TRBV19	12	CASSSGGYGYTF